The 26 T cell receptor beta chains in this list originate from one sample, sequenced in a study of blood T cell repertoires in COVID-19. The method was immunoSEQ multiplex PCR; TCRdb's version includes in-frame clones alone and lacks a portion of them. This repertoire shows around 140,000 clones, over 80% found once; its top ten account for 2% to 2.5%. Sequences were obtained from peripheral blood. The receptors were gathered from a man over 45 with active COVID-19.

The V call is TRBV27, the J call TRBJ2-6; TRBD2 aligns across 15 bases. Germline CDR1 is MNHEY and CDR2 is SMNVEV (reference sequence). J gave up 3 bases and V 2 bases, and 8 bases lay outside the gene matches. This CDR3 contains 20 residues. Here the CDR3 DNA reads TGTGCCAGCAGTTTACGGGGACTAGCGGGGGGTGGTCGTGGGGCCAACGTCCTGACTTTC. It specifies CASSLRGLAGGGRGANVLTF.

This clone was detected a few times. Other nucleotide sequences from this sample produce the same CDR3. The rearrangement joins TRBV7-8 to TRBJ1-3; D may be TRBD1 (5 bases). The germline V and J ends were trimmed by 5 bases and 3 bases, with 8 bases remaining between them. The CDR3 contains 13 residues. Per germline, CDR1 SGHVS and CDR2 FQNEAQ. CDR3 sequence: CASSRGGGNTIYF. Written as DNA, the CDR3 is TGTGCCAGCAGCAGGGGCGGTGGAAACACCATATATTTT.

The chain recombines TRBV9 with TRBJ2-2, with TRBD2 matching 10 bases. CDR3 length: 14 amino acids. Trimming at V came to 3 bases and at J to 8 bases, leaving 4 bases not matched to a gene. CDR1 SGDLS and CDR2 YYNGEE come from the germline V gene. In DNA form, the CDR3 reads TGTGCCAGCAGCGGGACTAGCGGTCGAGGGGAGCTGTTTTTT. It specifies CASSGTSGRGELFF.

The rearrangement links TRBV6-5 to TRBJ2-6; TRBD1 might be the D (5 bases). V lost 8 bases, J lost 6 bases, and 8 bases lay in between. The germline V gene encodes CDR1 MNHEY and CDR2 SVGAGI. The CDR3 is 12 amino acids. CDR3 bases: TGTGCCAGCGGGGCCATGGCCAACGTCCTGACTTTC. Amino acids: CASGAMANVLTF.

This sequence joins TRBV7-8 and TRBJ1-2; the match to TRBD1 covers 10 bases. From germline, CDR1 is SGHVS and CDR2 FQNEAQ. This CDR3 has 18 amino acids. The ends lost 2 bases at V and 2 bases at J; junction bases unmatched: 11. CDR3 bases: TGTGCCAGCAGCTTACTCATACTCCCGGGACAGGGGAACTATGGCTACACCTTC. Protein product: CASSLLILPGQGNYGYTF.

This chain joins TRBV7-9 and TRBJ2-2; tentatively, D is TRBD1 (5 bases). Germline assignment: CDR1 SEHNR and CDR2 FQNEAQ (reference sequence). The CDR3 loop spans 13 amino acids. Trimming stripped 2 bases from V and 6 bases from J, with 7 bases between. The CDR3 protein is CASSLQGSGELFF. CDR3 nucleotide sequence: TGTGCCAGCAGCTTACAGGGTTCCGGGGAGCTGTTTTTT.

The chain joins TRBV6-5 to TRBJ1-2; the D gene is possibly TRBD1 (5 bases). Germline lookup yields CDR1 MNHEY and CDR2 SVGAGI. V gave up 0 bases and J gave up 5 bases, with 13 bases separating them. The CDR3 length is 15 residues. CDR3 protein: CASSYSLTDPYGYTF. The CDR3 DNA reads TGTGCCAGCAGTTACTCTTTGACAGACCCTTATGGCTACACCTTC.

J is TRBJ2-2 and V is TRBV7-7, with 8 bases identical to TRBD1. CDR1 and CDR2 from the germline V gene are SSHAT and FNYEAQ (reference sequence). CDR3 length: 16 residues. With 5 bases clipped from V and 4 bases from J, the junction kept 9 bases outside the gene matches. The DNA for the CDR3 is TGTGCCAGCAGCCACGCCGGGACAGGTACCACCGGGGAGCTGTTTTTT. Encoded protein: CASSHAGTGTTGELFF.

The CDR3 sequence: CASSSVSGEQPQHF. CDR3 nucleotide sequence: TGTGCCAGCAGCTCCGTCTCGGGGGAACAGCCCCAGCATTTT. The rearrangement links TRBV6-5 to TRBJ1-5; the D gene is possibly TRBD1 (5 bases). In germline, CDR1 is MNHEY, CDR2 SVGAGI. The CDR3 loop spans 14 amino acids. Trimming took 6 bases from V and 7 from J, leaving 16 bases between them.

J is TRBJ2-1 and V is TRBV19; TRBD1 matches at 10 bases. Trimming cost V 6 bases and J 6 bases; bases outside gene matches: 8. The CDR3 contains 15 residues. Germline V gives CDR1 LNHDA, CDR2 SQIVND (reference sequence). DNA of the CDR3: TGTGCCAGTAGCTCCTCCGGGACAGGGGTCAATGAGCAGTTCTTC. Protein: CASSSSGTGVNEQFF.

V usage is TRBV6-2 or TRBV6-3 and J usage is TRBJ2-1; weak D call: TRBD2 (6 bases). V was shortened by 5 bases and J by 6 bases, with 14 bases between the two germline ends. This CDR3 region has 14 residues. CDR1 MNHEY and CDR2 SVGEGT come from the germline V gene. The CDR3 loop reads CASSQSRDFNEQFF. The CDR3 DNA follows: TGTGCCAGCAGTCAATCTCGGGACTTCAATGAGCAGTTCTTC.

J is TRBJ1-6 and V is TRBV5-1; a weak D match, TRBD1 (6 bases). The CDR3 spans 14 residues. The V end was cut by 4 bases, the J end by 7 bases, with 12 bases between. Germline CDR1 and CDR2: SGHRS and YFSETQ. CDR3 in amino acids: CASSGEGGNSPLHF. The DNA of the CDR3 is TGCGCCAGCAGCGGGGAGGGGGGGAATTCACCCCTCCACTTT.

The chain links TRBV30 to TRBJ1-2; 7 bases fit TRBD1. CDR3 length: 15 amino acids. Germline lookup yields CDR1 GTSNPN and CDR2 SVGIG (reference sequence). V trimming: 2 bases; J trimming: 6 bases; junction bases outside the gene matches: 12. CDR3: CAWSSRQGGRDGYTF. The DNA of the CDR3 is TGTGCCTGGAGTAGCCGACAGGGAGGTCGGGATGGCTACACCTTC.

The chain recombines TRBV5-4 with TRBJ2-5; perhaps TRBD2 as D (6 bases). The CDR3 has 15 amino acids. Germline V gene sequence: CDR1 SGHNT, CDR2 YYREEE (reference sequence). V lost 4 bases to trimming and J lost 5 bases, with 18 bases between them. This chain's CDR3 is CASSPRIQAGETQYF. The CDR3, as DNA: TGTGCCAGCAGCCCCCGTATACAGGCGGGGGAGACCCAGTACTTC.

This chain uses TRBV21-1 with TRBJ2-5; whether TRBD1, the table's D call, matches the DNA was not checked. TRBV21-1 is described as a pseudogene. The CDR3 runs 16 residues. The CDR3 bases are TGTGCCAGCAGCCATCGGGACAGCCTCTCAGGAGAGACCCAGTACTTC. As protein: CASSHRDSLSGETQYF.

The chain couples TRBV3-1 (or the pseudogene TRBV3-2) to TRBJ2-3; TRBD2 matches 7 bases. The V gene end was trimmed by 4 bases and the J gene end by 6 bases; junction bases not matched to a gene: 10. CDR1 LGHDT and CDR2 YNNKEL come from the germline V gene (reference sequence). The CDR3 covers 15 residues. As DNA, the CDR3 is TGTGCCAGCAGCCCGGAGGGAGGGTGGAGCGATACGCAGTATTTT. Translation gives CASSPEGGWSDTQYF.

CDR3 DNA sequence: TGTGCCAGCAGTCCGAGCGGGGTGAGCACAGATACGCAGTATTTT. Amino acid sequence: CASSPSGVSTDTQYF. The J gene is TRBJ2-3, the V gene TRBV27; 7 nucleotides align to TRBD2. CDR3 length: 15 amino acids. The V gene's germline CDR1 is MNHEY and CDR2 SMNVEV (reference sequence). With V trimmed by 5 bases and J by 0 bases, 5 bases remained unmatched.

V and J are TRBV5-1 and TRBJ2-3, with TRBD2 as a possible D gene (5 bases). CDR1 and CDR2 from the germline V gene are SGHRS and YFSETQ. Deletions cut 0 bases from V and 3 bases from J, with 11 bases between. The CDR3 runs to 15 residues. The CDR3 DNA reads as TGCGCCAGCAGCTTGGGGAGGTGGGGAACAGATACGCAGTATTTT. It encodes CASSLGRWGTDTQYF.

This chain joins TRBV7-2 and TRBJ1-2; D unclear. The germline V and J ends were trimmed by 4 bases and 5 bases, with 5 bases remaining between them. Looked up from germline, CDR1 is SGHTA and CDR2 is FQGNSA. There are 11 residues in the CDR3. CDR3 DNA: TGTGCCAGCAGCTCAATTTATGGCTACACCTTC. This encodes CASSSIYGYTF.

The chain recombines TRBV6-1 with TRBJ1-2, with D unresolved. V lost 2 bases and J lost 8, with 12 bases in between. CDR1 is MNHNS, CDR2 SASEGT, per germline. The length of the CDR3 is 13 residues. The CDR3 DNA reads TGTGCCAGCAGTGAACCTCGGAGAAGGGGCTACACCTTC. Its translation: CASSEPRRRGYTF.

The chain is built from TRBV5-1 and TRBJ2-3; D possibly corresponds to TRBD2 (6 bases). Germline CDR1 is SGHRS and CDR2 is YFSETQ. CDR3 length: 17 residues. Between the trimmed V and J ends, which lost 7 bases and 4 bases, there was a span of 25 bases. In nucleotides, the CDR3 is TGCGCCAGCGCTCCCGCCGTACAGACTTCGGGGGCAGATACGCAGTATTTT. Translated, it gives CASAPAVQTSGADTQYF.

This clone has just one count. This CDR3 is CASSRGGTSNYEQYF. CDR3 sequence (DNA): TGTGCCAGCAGCCGAGGGGGGACTAGCAATTACGAGCAGTACTTC. V and J are TRBV6-5 and TRBJ2-7; 9 positions match TRBD2. With 6 bases clipped from V and 4 bases from J, the junction kept 10 bases outside the gene matches. Looked up from germline, CDR1 is MNHEY and CDR2 is SVGAGI. This CDR3 has 15 residues.

V is TRBV19 and J is TRBJ1-2; D call uncertain. There are 13 residues in the CDR3. V was trimmed by 1 base and J by 8 bases, leaving 11 bases between them. Per germline, CDR1 LNHDA and CDR2 SQIVND (reference sequence). The CDR3 coding sequence is TGTGCCAGTAGTATAGGGCCCCTGTCCGGCTACACCTTC. Translation: CASSIGPLSGYTF.

This clone occurred once. The chain employs TRBV6-5 and TRBJ1-5; 7 nucleotides line up with TRBD1. The CDR3 has 14 amino acids. CDR1 and CDR2 from the germline V gene are MNHEY and SVGAGI. The V segment lost 6 bases and the J segment 5 bases; nucleotides outside the gene matches: 7. This CDR3 is CASSLTGIHQPQHF. The CDR3 DNA sequence: TGTGCCAGCAGCTTGACAGGGATTCATCAGCCCCAGCATTTT.

This sequence joins TRBV5-1 and TRBJ2-5; 8 nucleotides match TRBD1. V dropped 1 base and J dropped 5; count of bases not matched to a gene: 4. Germline loops: CDR1 SGHRS, CDR2 YFSETQ. The CDR3 extends over 14 amino acids. CDR3 bases: TGCGCCAGCAGCTTGTCAGGGGGCGCGGAGACCCAGTACTTC. As protein: CASSLSGGAETQYF.

The chain joins TRBV5-6 to TRBJ1-2; 11 bases are a match to TRBD1. V shed 4 bases and J 8 bases; nucleotides not matched to a gene: 7. CDR1 and CDR2 from the germline V gene are SGHDT and YYEEEE. The CDR3 sequence is 14 residues long. The CDR3 DNA sequence: TGTGCCAGCAGCCGCGGACAGGGGGCTGTGGGCTACACCTTC. As protein: CASSRGQGAVGYTF.